This is a list of T cell receptor beta chains from one sample in a study of Ad26.COV2.S vaccination and SARS-CoV-2 variants. Some clones are missing from TCRdb's copy, which holds only in-frame ones; the method was immunoSEQ multiplex PCR. The table includes roughly 420,000 clones, around nine tenths detected once. This material consisted of peripheral blood, taken in a trial of Ad26.COV2.S vaccine versus placebo. The receptors stem from a person between 18 and 65 years old who received the Ad26.COV2.S COVID-19 vaccine or a placebo. Both conserved end residues are part of each CDR3. Each record gives: D gene, clone size, CDR3 length, V gene, J gene, CDR3 protein, CDR3 DNA. D genes are given only for firm matches. The size entry is marked missing in some rows and otherwise reads once, few, many or a size class.

D: TRBD2
size: -
length: 16
V: TRBV10-3
J: TRBJ2-7
CDR3: CAISESGLAGDDEQYF
DNA: TGTGCCATCAGTGAGTCCGGACTAGCGGGGGATGACGAGCAGTACTTC

D: TRBD2
size: -
length: 15
V: TRBV5-4
J: TRBJ2-1
CDR3: CASRLAGSSYNEQFF
DNA: TGTGCCAGCAGATTAGCGGGGAGCTCCTACAATGAGCAGTTCTTC

D: -
size: -
length: 15
V: TRBV25-1
J: TRBJ1-6
CDR3: CASSELTSGNSPLHF
DNA: TGTGCCAGCAGTGAATTAACGTCAGGGAATTCACCCCTCCACTTT

D: -
size: -
length: 15
V: TRBV19
J: TRBJ1-5
CDR3: CASRWGGLGNQPQHF
DNA: TGTGCCAGTAGGTGGGGGGGCTTGGGAAATCAGCCCCAGCATTTT

D: -
size: -
length: 14
V: TRBV15
J: TRBJ1-2
CDR3: CATSLGGLNYGYTF
DNA: TGTGCCACCAGCCTAGGGGGTCTAAACTATGGCTACACCTTC

D: -
size: -
length: 15
V: TRBV28
J: TRBJ2-5
CDR3: CASSPGHRWGETQYF
DNA: TGTGCCAGCAGCCCGGGCCACAGGTGGGGGGAGACCCAGTACTTC

D: -
size: -
length: 15
V: TRBV5-4
J: TRBJ1-6
CDR3: CASSLARGDGSPLHF
DNA: TGTGCCAGCAGCTTGGCCCGGGGAGACGGTTCACCCCTCCACTTT

D: -
size: -
length: 15
V: TRBV6-2/TRBV6-3
J: TRBJ1-3
CDR3: CASSYSMGRGNTIYF
DNA: TGTGCCAGCAGTTACTCGATGGGACGAGGAAACACCATATATTTT

D: -
size: -
length: 15
V: TRBV2
J: TRBJ2-1
CDR3: CASTRVGTAYNEQFF
DNA: TGTGCCAGCACCCGAGTGGGCACCGCCTACAATGAGCAGTTCTTC

D: -
size: -
length: 14
V: TRBV6-2/TRBV6-3
J: TRBJ1-2
CDR3: CASSQGNGDYGYTF
DNA: TGTGCCAGCAGTCAAGGAAATGGGGACTATGGCTACACCTTC

D: -
size: -
length: 15
V: TRBV6-5
J: TRBJ1-3
CDR3: CASKVWHLAPDTIYF
DNA: TGTGCCAGCAAAGTTTGGCACCTTGCTCCGGACACCATATATTTT

D: -
size: -
length: 12
V: TRBV19
J: TRBJ2-5
CDR3: CASSRGGETQYF
DNA: TGTGCCAGTAGTAGGGGCGGGGAGACCCAGTACTTC

D: -
size: -
length: 15
V: TRBV6-2/TRBV6-3
J: TRBJ1-2
CDR3: CASSPRLFVNYGYTF
DNA: TGTGCCAGCAGCCCCCGGCTTTTCGTCAACTATGGCTACACCTTC

D: -
size: -
length: 16
V: TRBV4-2
J: TRBJ1-5
CDR3: CASSQVSQGMNQPQHF
DNA: TGTGCCAGCAGCCAAGTAAGCCAGGGTATGAATCAGCCCCAGCATTTT

D: -
size: once
length: 12
V: TRBV9
J: TRBJ1-3
CDR3: CASSAQGNTIYF
DNA: TGTGCCAGCAGCGCCCAAGGAAACACCATATATTTT

D: TRBD2
size: few
length: 14
V: TRBV6-4
J: TRBJ2-3
CDR3: CASSEGRGADTQYF
DNA: TGTGCCAGCAGTGAAGGGCGGGGGGCAGATACGCAGTATTTT

D: -
size: -
length: 17
V: TRBV15
J: TRBJ1-1
CDR3: CVRGPLDGRVMNTEAFF
DNA: TGTGTTCGGGGCCCCCTGGACGGGCGAGTTATGAACACTGAAGCTTTCTTT

D: -
size: -
length: 16
V: TRBV18
J: TRBJ1-6
CDR3: CASSASGERPNSPLHF
DNA: TGTGCCAGCTCAGCCTCGGGGGAACGACCAAATTCACCCCTCCACTTT

D: -
size: -
length: 14
V: TRBV28
J: TRBJ2-1
CDR3: CASSAPSSYNEQFF
DNA: TGTGCCAGCAGCGCACCGAGCTCCTACAATGAGCAGTTCTTC

D: TRBD1
size: -
length: 15
V: TRBV7-9
J: TRBJ1-2
CDR3: CASSLSRGLYYGYTF
DNA: TGTGCCAGCAGCTTATCCAGGGGGCTCTACTATGGCTACACCTTC

D: -
size: few
length: 12
V: TRBV11-2
J: TRBJ2-6
CDR3: CASSFYSNVLTF
DNA: TGTGCCAGCAGCTTTTACAGCAACGTCCTGACTTTC

D: -
size: -
length: 13
V: TRBV19
J: TRBJ2-7
CDR3: CASSIEPAYEQYF
DNA: TGTGCCAGTAGTATAGAGCCCGCCTACGAGCAGTACTTC